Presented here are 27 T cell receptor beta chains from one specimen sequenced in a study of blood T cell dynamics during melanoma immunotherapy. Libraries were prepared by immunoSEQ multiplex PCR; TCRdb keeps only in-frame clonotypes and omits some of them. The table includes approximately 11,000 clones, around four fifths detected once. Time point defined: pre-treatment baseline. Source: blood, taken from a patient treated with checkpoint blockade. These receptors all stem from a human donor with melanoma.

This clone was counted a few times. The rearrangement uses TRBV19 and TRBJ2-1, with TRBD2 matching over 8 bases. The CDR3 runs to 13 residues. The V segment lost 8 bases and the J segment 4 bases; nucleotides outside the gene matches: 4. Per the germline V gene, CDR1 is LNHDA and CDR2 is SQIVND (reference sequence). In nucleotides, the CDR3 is TGTGCCAGTGTAAGCGGGGGATACAATGAGCAGTTCTTC. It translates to CASVSGGYNEQFF. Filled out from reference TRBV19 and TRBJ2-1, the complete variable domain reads DGGITQSPKYLFRKEGQNVTLSCEQNLNHDAMYWYRQDPGQGLRLIYYSQIVNDFQKGDIAEGYSVSREKKESFPLTVTSAQKNPTAFYLCASVSGGYNEQFFGPGTRLTVL.

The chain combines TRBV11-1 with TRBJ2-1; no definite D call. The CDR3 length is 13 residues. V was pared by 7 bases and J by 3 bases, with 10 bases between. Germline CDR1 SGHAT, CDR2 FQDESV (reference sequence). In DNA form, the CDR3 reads TGTGCCAGCACTAGGGCCAACTACAATGAGCAGTTCTTC. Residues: CASTRANYNEQFF.

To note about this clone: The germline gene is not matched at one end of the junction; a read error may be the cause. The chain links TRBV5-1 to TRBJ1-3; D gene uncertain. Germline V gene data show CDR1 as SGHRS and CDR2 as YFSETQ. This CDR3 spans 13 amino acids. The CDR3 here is CASSHAAGNTIYF. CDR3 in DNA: TGCGCCAGCAGCCATGCAGCTGGGAACACCATATATTTT.

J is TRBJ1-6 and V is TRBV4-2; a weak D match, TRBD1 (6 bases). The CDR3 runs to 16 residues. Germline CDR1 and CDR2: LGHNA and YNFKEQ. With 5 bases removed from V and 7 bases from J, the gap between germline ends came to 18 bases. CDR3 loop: CASSSLGGSLNSPLHF. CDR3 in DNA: TGTGCCAGCAGCTCCCTAGGGGGGTCCCTAAATTCACCCCTCCACTTT.

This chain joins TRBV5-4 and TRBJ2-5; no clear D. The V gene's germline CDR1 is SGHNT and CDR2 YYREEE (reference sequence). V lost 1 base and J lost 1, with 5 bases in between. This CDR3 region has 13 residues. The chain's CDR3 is CASSLISQETQYF. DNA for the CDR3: TGTGCCAGCAGCTTGATCAGCCAAGAGACCCAGTACTTC.

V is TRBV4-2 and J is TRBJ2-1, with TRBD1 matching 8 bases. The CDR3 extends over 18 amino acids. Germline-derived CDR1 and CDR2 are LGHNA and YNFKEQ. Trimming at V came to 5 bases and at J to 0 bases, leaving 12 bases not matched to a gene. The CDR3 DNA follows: TGTGCCAGCAGCTTAGTATACGGGACAGGAGGCTCCTACAATGAGCAGTTCTTC. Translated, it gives CASSLVYGTGGSYNEQFF.

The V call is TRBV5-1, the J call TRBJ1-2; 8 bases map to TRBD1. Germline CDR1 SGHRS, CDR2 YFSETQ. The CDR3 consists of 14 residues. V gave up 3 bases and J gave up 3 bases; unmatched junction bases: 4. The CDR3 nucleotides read TGCGCCAGCAGCTCTGGACAGGGCCACTATGGCTACACCTTC. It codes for CASSSGQGHYGYTF.

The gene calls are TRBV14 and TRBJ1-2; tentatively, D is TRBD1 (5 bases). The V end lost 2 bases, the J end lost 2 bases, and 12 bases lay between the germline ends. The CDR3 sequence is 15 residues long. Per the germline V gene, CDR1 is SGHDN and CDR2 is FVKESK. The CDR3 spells CASSQFQGWNYGYTF. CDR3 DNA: TGTGCCAGCAGCCAATTCCAGGGATGGAACTATGGCTACACCTTC.

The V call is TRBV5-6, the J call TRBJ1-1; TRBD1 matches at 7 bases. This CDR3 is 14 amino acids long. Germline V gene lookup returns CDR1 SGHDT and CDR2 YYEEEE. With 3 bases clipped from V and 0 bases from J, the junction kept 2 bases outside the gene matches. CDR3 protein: CASSWDRMNTEAFF. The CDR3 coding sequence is TGTGCCAGCAGCTGGGACAGAATGAACACTGAAGCTTTCTTT.

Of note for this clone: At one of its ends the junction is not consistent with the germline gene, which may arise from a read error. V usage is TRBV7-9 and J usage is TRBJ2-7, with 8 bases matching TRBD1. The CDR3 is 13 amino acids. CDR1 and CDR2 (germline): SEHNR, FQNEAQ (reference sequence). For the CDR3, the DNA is TGTGCCAGCAGCCCCCAAGGGACAGGTTCGACGCTGTTC. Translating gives CASSPQGTGSTLF.

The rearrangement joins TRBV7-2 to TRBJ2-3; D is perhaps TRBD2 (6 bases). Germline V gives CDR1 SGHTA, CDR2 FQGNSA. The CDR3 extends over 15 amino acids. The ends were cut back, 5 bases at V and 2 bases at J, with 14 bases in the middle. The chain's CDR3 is CASSPPGRNTDTQYF. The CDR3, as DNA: TGTGCCAGCAGCCCGCCAGGGAGGAACACAGATACGCAGTATTTT.

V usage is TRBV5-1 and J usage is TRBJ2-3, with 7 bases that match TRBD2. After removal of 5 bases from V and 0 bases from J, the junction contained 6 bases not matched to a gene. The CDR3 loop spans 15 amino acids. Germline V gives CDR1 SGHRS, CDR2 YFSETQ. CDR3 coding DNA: TGCGCCAGCAGGCGAGGTAGCGGGAGCACAGATACGCAGTATTTT. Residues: CASRRGSGSTDTQYF.

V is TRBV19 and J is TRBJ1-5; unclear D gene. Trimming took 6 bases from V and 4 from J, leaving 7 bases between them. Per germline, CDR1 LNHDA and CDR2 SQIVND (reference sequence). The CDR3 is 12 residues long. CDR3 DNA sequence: TGTGCCAGTAGGATCATAAATCAGCCCCAGCATTTT. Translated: CASRIINQPQHF.

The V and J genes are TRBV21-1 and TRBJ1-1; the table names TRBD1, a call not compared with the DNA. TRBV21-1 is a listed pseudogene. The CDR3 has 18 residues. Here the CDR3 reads CASSSQGHYRMGNTEAFF. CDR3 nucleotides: TGTGCCAGCAGCAGTCAGGGACATTATAGGATGGGGAACACTGAAGCTTTCTTT.

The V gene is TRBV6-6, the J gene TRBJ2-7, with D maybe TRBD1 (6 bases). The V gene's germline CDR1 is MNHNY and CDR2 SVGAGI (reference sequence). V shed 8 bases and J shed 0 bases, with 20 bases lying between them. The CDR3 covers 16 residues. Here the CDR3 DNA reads TGTGCCAGCTCTCCCTACCACCGGGACATCTCCTACGAGCAGTACGTC. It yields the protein CASSPYHRDISYEQYV.

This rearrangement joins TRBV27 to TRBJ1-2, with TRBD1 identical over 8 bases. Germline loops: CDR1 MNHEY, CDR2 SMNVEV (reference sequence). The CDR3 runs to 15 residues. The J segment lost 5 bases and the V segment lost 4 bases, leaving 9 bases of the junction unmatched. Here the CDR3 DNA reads TGTGCCAGCAGTTCCATATCAACAGGGGGTTATGGCTACACCTTC. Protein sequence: CASSSISTGGYGYTF.

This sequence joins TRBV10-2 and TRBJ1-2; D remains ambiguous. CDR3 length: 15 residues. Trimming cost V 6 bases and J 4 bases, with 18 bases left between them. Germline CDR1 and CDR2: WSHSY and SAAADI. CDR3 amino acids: CASSDSDRNPYGYTF. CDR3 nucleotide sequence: TGCGCCAGCAGCGACTCCGACCGAAACCCCTATGGCTACACCTTC.

The CDR3 spells CASRVNQGDYGYTF. The CDR3, as DNA: TGTGCCAGCAGAGTCAATCAGGGGGACTATGGCTACACCTTC. This rearrangement joins TRBV27 to TRBJ1-2; 7 bases line up with TRBD1. V lost 6 bases, J lost 3 bases, and 7 bases stayed unmatched. This CDR3 is built from 14 residues. The germline V gene encodes CDR1 MNHEY and CDR2 SMNVEV (reference sequence).

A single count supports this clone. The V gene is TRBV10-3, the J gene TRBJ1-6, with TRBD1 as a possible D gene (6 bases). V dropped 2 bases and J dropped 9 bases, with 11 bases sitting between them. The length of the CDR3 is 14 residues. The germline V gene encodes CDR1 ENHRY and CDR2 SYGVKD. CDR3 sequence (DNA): TGTGCCATCAGTGAGCTTGGAGGGGGTTCACCCCTCCACTTT. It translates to CAISELGGGSPLHF.

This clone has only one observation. The CDR3 reads CASSLAKGETQYF. Here the CDR3 DNA reads TGTGCCAGCAGTTTAGCGAAGGGAGAGACCCAGTACTTC. This chain connects TRBV6-9 to TRBJ2-5, with D possibly being TRBD2 (5 bases). There are 13 residues in the CDR3. The V end lost 4 bases, the J end lost 4 bases, and 10 bases lay between the germline ends. CDR1 and CDR2 (germline): MNHGY, SVAAGI.

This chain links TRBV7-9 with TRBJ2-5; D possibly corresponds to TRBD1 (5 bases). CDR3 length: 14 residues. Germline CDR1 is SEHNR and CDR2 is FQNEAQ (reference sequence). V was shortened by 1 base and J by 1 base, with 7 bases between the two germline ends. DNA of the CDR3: TGTGCCAGCAGCTTAGGTGACAGCCAAGAGACCCAGTACTTC. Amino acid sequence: CASSLGDSQETQYF.

CDR3 nucleotides: TGTGCCAGCAGTGAAGTCGGACAGGGGGGAGCAACTAATGAAAAACTGTTTTTT. It codes for CASSEVGQGGATNEKLFF. The V and J genes are TRBV6-1 and TRBJ1-4; 10 bases agree with TRBD1. V gave up 1 base and J gave up 0 bases; unmatched junction bases: 5. Looked up from germline, CDR1 is MNHNS and CDR2 is SASEGT. CDR3 length: 18 amino acids.

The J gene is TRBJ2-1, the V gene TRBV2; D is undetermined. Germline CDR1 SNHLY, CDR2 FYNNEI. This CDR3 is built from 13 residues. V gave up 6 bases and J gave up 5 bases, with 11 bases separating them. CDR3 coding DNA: TGTGCCAGCAGGATTAGAAGTAACAATGAGCAGTTCTTC. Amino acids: CASRIRSNNEQFF.

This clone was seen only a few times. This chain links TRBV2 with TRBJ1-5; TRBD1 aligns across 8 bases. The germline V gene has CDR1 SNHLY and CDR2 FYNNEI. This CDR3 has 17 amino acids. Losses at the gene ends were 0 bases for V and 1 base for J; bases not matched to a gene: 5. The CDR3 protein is CASSEARTGRSNQPQHF. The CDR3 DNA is TGTGCCAGCAGTGAAGCAAGGACAGGGCGGAGCAATCAGCCCCAGCATTTT.

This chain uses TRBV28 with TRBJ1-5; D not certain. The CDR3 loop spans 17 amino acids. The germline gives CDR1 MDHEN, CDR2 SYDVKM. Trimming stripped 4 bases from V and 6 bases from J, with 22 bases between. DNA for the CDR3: TGTGCCAGCAGTTCAACCTTATATAGGGCCTGGGGTCAGCCCCAGCATTTT. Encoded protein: CASSSTLYRAWGQPQHF.

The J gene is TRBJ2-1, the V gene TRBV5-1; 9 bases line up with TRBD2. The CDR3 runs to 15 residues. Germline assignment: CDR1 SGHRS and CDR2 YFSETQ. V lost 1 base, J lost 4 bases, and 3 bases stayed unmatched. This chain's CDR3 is CASSLPLAGYNEQFF. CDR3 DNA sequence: TGCGCCAGCAGCTTGCCCCTAGCGGGGTACAATGAGCAGTTCTTC.

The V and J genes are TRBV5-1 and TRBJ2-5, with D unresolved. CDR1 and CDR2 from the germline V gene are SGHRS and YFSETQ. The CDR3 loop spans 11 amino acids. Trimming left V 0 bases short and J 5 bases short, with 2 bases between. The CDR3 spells CASSLAETQYF. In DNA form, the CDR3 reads TGCGCCAGCAGCTTGGCCGAGACCCAGTACTTC.